This is a list of T cell receptor beta chains from one sample in a study of control samples from healthy donors and cancer patients. Sequenced by immunoSEQ multiplex PCR; TCRdb stores in-frame clones only, minus some. In the table there are 90,000 to 100,000 clones, around three quarters of which are singletons. The sample taken for sequencing was blood. These receptors came from a woman younger than 45 in good health. CDR3s include the opening cysteine and the closing phenylalanine or tryptophan. D genes are given only for firm matches. The listing skips clone size in some rows; elsewhere it reads once, few, many or a size class.

v_call	cdr3_length	clone_size	j_call	d_call	cdr3_nt	cdr3_aa
TRBV18	15	NA	TRBJ1-4	NA	TGTGCCAGCTCACCACGCGGGGGAAAGGCTGAAAAACTGTTTTTT	CASSPRGGKAEKLFF
TRBV11-2	19	once	TRBJ2-2	NA	TGTGCCAGCAGCTTGCTCTACAGGGGCAGCGCGGGGGACACCGGGGAGCTGTTTTTT	CASSLLYRGSAGDTGELFF
TRBV5-6	17	NA	TRBJ1-6	NA	TGTGCCAGCAGCTTGGTTTCCGGGAGAGACTATAATTCACCCCTCCACTTT	CASSLVSGRDYNSPLHF
TRBV30	15	NA	TRBJ1-2	NA	TGTGCCTGGAGCCCCCTGCTGGGCGGGGCCTATGGCTACACCTTC	CAWSPLLGGAYGYTF
TRBV5-1	13	NA	TRBJ2-5	NA	TGCGCCAGCAGCTCGGACCACAGGGAGACCCAGTACTTC	CASSSDHRETQYF
TRBV10-3	16	NA	TRBJ1-1	TRBD1	TGTGCCATCAGTGAGGGCTCCCGGGACAGGGACACTGAAGCTTTCTTT	CAISEGSRDRDTEAFF
TRBV9	16	NA	TRBJ2-3	TRBD2	TGTGCCAGCAGCGACGGTAGCGGGGGAAGAGCAGATACGCAGTATTTT	CASSDGSGGRADTQYF
TRBV28	14	once	TRBJ1-3	NA	TGTGCCAGCAATGAGGTCAACTCTGGAAACACCATATATTTT	CASNEVNSGNTIYF
TRBV4-2	17	NA	TRBJ2-2	TRBD2	TGTGCCAGCAGCCAAGGGACTAGCGGGCGGAACACCGGGGAGCTGTTTTTT	CASSQGTSGRNTGELFF
TRBV12-3/TRBV12-4	13	NA	TRBJ2-1	NA	TGTGCCAGCAGTTTCCGGGTAGGAAATGAGCAGTTCTTC	CASSFRVGNEQFF
TRBV19	14	NA	TRBJ1-2	NA	TGTGCCAGTACCCCGGACCGTTTTTTGTATGGCTACACCTTC	CASTPDRFLYGYTF
TRBV9	15	NA	TRBJ2-7	TRBD2	TGTGCCAGCAGCGGGGGACCGGGACTAGATTCCGAGCAGTACTTC	CASSGGPGLDSEQYF
TRBV18	15	NA	TRBJ2-5	NA	TGTGCCAGCTCACGAACCCCCGTGGGGACTGAGACCCAGTACTTC	CASSRTPVGTETQYF
TRBV5-4	12	few	TRBJ2-7	NA	TGTGCCAGCAGCTTGGGGGAGTACGAGCAGTACTTC	CASSLGEYEQYF
TRBV12-3/TRBV12-4	13	NA	TRBJ1-1	NA	TGTGCCAGCAGTAACAGGTTGAACACTGAAGCTTTCTTT	CASSNRLNTEAFF
TRBV2	16	NA	TRBJ2-3	NA	TGTGCCAGCACTCCGACGTTAGTGGGGTTGGCAGATACGCAGTATTTT	CASTPTLVGLADTQYF
TRBV7-2	18	NA	TRBJ2-7	TRBD2	TGTGCCAGCAGCGCATTGGGACTAGCGGGGGGATCTCACTACGAGCAGTACTTC	CASSALGLAGGSHYEQYF
TRBV5-1	15	few	TRBJ2-2	TRBD1	TGCGCCAGCAGCCAAGGACAGGCGCTCACCGGGGAGCTGTTTTTT	CASSQGQALTGELFF
TRBV21-1	15	NA	TRBJ2-7	NA	TGTGCCAGCAGGTACACCGGGACGAAGTCCTACGAGCAGTACTTC	CASRYTGTKSYEQYF
TRBV6-5	11	few	TRBJ1-1	TRBD1	TGTGCCAGTCGCGAGACAGGGCGGGCTTTCTTT	CASRETGRAFF
TRBV24-1	11	NA	TRBJ2-1	NA	TGTGCCACCCGAAGTAACGAGGAGCAGTTCTTC	CATRSNEEQFF
TRBV7-2	13	NA	TRBJ1-5	NA	TGTGCCAGCAGCTTCGCCCCGAATCAGCCCCAGCATTTT	CASSFAPNQPQHF
TRBV19	15	once	TRBJ2-7	TRBD2	TGTGCCAGTAGTTCCCGGACTAGCGCATATTACGAGCAGTACTTC	CASSSRTSAYYEQYF
TRBV3-1/TRBV3-2	16	NA	TRBJ2-1	TRBD2	TGTGCCAGCAGCCAAGATATAGGCGGGGAGGGTAATGAGCAGTTCTTC	CASSQDIGGEGNEQFF
TRBV10-3	13	NA	TRBJ2-3	NA	TGTGCCATCAGTGAAGACCCTCGGGATACGCAGTATTTT	CAISEDPRDTQYF
TRBV29-1	15	NA	TRBJ2-1	TRBD1	TGCAGCGTTGAGGATATGACAGGGTTAAGAAATGAGCAGTTCTTC	CSVEDMTGLRNEQFF
TRBV12-3/TRBV12-4	12	NA	TRBJ2-1	NA	TGTGCCAGCAGTTTATTCGGGGATGAGCAGTTCTTC	CASSLFGDEQFF
TRBV10-3	15	NA	TRBJ1-4	NA	TGTGCCATCAGTGAGGTTGGACTCCCAGGGGAAAAACTGTTTTTT	CAISEVGLPGEKLFF
TRBV2	12	few	TRBJ1-2	NA	TGTGCCAGCACCCGAAGCCCGGACAGCTACACCTTC	CASTRSPDSYTF
TRBV7-2	14	NA	TRBJ1-4	TRBD1	TGTGCCAGCGCGCGGGACAGCATTAATGAAAAACTGTTTTTT	CASARDSINEKLFF
TRBV6-5	15	NA	TRBJ2-6	TRBD1	TGTGCCAGCAGTTACACAGGGGCCGGGGCCAACGTCCTGACTTTC	CASSYTGAGANVLTF
TRBV7-6	15	once	TRBJ2-1	NA	TGTGCCAGCTACCCTGGGGACTCGGCACCCCGTGAGCAGTTCTTC	CASYPGDSAPREQFF
TRBV5-6	14	NA	TRBJ1-1	NA	TGTGCCAGCACCTCGGACCGTAAGGATACTGAAGCTTTCTTT	CASTSDRKDTEAFF
TRBV6-5	14	NA	TRBJ1-6	NA	TGTGCCAGCAGTTACCTCGGGGCCAAACCACCCCTCCACTTT	CASSYLGAKPPLHF
TRBV18	13	NA	TRBJ2-3	NA	TGTGCCAGCTCACCACCATCAGGGGATACGCAGTATTTT	CASSPPSGDTQYF
TRBV5-6	17	NA	TRBJ1-1	TRBD1	TGTGCCAGCAGCTTGCAGGGGGCGAACATTTGGAACACTGAAGCTTTCTTT	CASSLQGANIWNTEAFF
TRBV29-1	13	NA	TRBJ2-7	NA	TGCAGCGTTTTAACGACTAGCTCCTACGAGCAGTACTTC	CSVLTTSSYEQYF
TRBV12-3/TRBV12-4	13	NA	TRBJ2-5	NA	TGTGCCAGCAGGGTTGAGGGGGTAGAGACCCAGTACTTC	CASRVEGVETQYF
TRBV7-7	15	NA	TRBJ2-5	TRBD1	TGTGCTAGCAGCTTCGGGACAGGGGGATCAGAGACCCAGTACTTC	CASSFGTGGSETQYF
TRBV11-2	15	few	TRBJ1-6	TRBD1	TGTGCCAGCAGCCCCCTGACAGGGGGCGGCTCACCCCTCCACTTT	CASSPLTGGGSPLHF
TRBV6-1	15	NA	TRBJ1-1	TRBD1	TGTGCCAGCAGTGAAGTCGCAGGGGGCTTCACTGAAGCTTTCTTT	CASSEVAGGFTEAFF
TRBV30	15	NA	TRBJ1-2	NA	TGTGCCTGGAGTGCCTCATGGACTGCGGCGAGTGGCTACACCTTC	CAWSASWTAASGYTF
TRBV18	12	few	TRBJ1-1	NA	TGTGCCAGCTCACCACCGAGTGGGGAAGCTTTCTTT	CASSPPSGEAFF